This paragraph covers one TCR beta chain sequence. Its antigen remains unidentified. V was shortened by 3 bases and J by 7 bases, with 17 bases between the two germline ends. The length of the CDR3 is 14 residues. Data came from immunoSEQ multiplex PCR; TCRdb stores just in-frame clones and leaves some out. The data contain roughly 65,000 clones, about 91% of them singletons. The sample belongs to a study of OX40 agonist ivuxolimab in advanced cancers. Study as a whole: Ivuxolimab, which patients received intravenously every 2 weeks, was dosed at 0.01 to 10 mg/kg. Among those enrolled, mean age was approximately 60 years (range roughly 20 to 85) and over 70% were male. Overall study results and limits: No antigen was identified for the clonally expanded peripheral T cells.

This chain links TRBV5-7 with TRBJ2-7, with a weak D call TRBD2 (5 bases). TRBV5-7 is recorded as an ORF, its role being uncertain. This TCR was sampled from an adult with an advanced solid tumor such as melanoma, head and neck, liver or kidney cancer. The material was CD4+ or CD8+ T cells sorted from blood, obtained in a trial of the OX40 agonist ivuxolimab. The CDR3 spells CASSSEPGLGEQYF. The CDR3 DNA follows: TGTGCCAGCAGCTCTGAGCCGGGATTGGGGGAGCAGTACTTC.